A selection of T cell receptor beta chains follows, all from one sample in a study of read filtering for tumor transcriptome and immune sequencing. From the reads, TCRdb called clonotypes with MiXCR, one entry per CDR3 protein. The data hold about 50,000 distinct CDR3 sequences, with 15% to 20% observed a single time. The sample comprised a population of CD138-negative cells sorted from bone marrow. These TCRs come from a donor at least 40 years old with multiple myeloma. Both conserved end residues are part of each CDR3. D genes are given only for firm matches. Where a row states a size, it is once, few, many or the class of an expanded clone; other rows omit it.

>TRBD2|.|TRBJ2-3|TRBV5-1
CASSSYRTSGIADTQYF
TGCGCCAGCAGCTCCTACCGGACTAGCGGGATTGCAGATACGCAGTATTTT
>TRBD2|many|TRBJ2-2|TRBV4-1
CASSITSGRGTGELFF
TGCGCCAGCAGCATTACTAGCGGGAGAGGCACCGGGGAGCTGTTTTTT
>TRBD2|.|TRBJ2-2|TRBV19
CASSIPSGSGSGELFF
TGTGCCAGTAGTATCCCGAGCGGGAGCGGCTCCGGGGAGCTGTTTTTT
>TRBD2|many|TRBJ2-2|TRBV7-9
CASSPGLLNTGELFF
TGTGCCAGCAGCCCGGGACTATTAAACACCGGGGAGCTGTTTTTT
>.|many|TRBJ1-1|TRBV13
CASSLGQSTEAFF
TGTGCCAGCAGCTTAGGGCAGAGCACTGAAGCTTTCTTT
>.|many|TRBJ2-2|TRBV10-3
CAIREGQSTGELFF
TGTGCCATCAGGGAGGGACAGTCCACCGGGGAGCTGTTTTTT
>.|many|TRBJ2-3|TRBV11-2
CASSLDVRDTQYF
TGTGCCAGCAGCTTAGATGTGCGAGATACGCAGTATTTT
>.|many|TRBJ2-3|TRBV15
CATRGIRDRTDTQYF
TGTGCCACCAGGGGGATCCGGGACCGCACAGATACGCAGTATTTT
>.|many|TRBJ1-1|TRBV29-1
CSVDYPGGSTEAFF
TGCAGCGTTGACTACCCCGGTGGGTCCACTGAAGCTTTCTTT
>.|many|TRBJ2-7|TRBV28
CASRERGLVHEQYF
TGTGCCAGCAGGGAACGGGGGCTTGTCCACGAGCAGTACTTC
>TRBD1|.|TRBJ1-1|TRBV20-1
CSALRGRGHTEAFF
TGCAGTGCTCTAAGGGGGCGCGGGCACACTGAAGCCTTCTTT
>.|many|TRBJ2-3|TRBV2
CASSTSLSTDTQYF
TGTGCCAGCAGTACCTCCCTTAGCACAGATACGCAGTATTTT
>TRBD2|many|TRBJ2-3|TRBV4-2
CASSTPSGTTDTQYF
TGTGCCAGCAGCACCCCTAGCGGGACCACAGATACGCAGTATTTT
>TRBD1|.|TRBJ1-2|TRBV2
CASRTTGGASYTF
TGTGCCAGCAGGACGACAGGGGGCGCTTCCTACACCTTC
>TRBD1|once|TRBJ1-5|TRBV28
CASRPQGRESNQPQHF
TGTGCCAGCAGACCACAGGGGAGGGAGAGCAATCAGCCCCAGCATTTT
>.|few|TRBJ2-5|TRBV6-6
CASSRGETQYF
TGTGCCAGCAGTCGGGGGGAGACCCAGTACTTC
>.|many|TRBJ2-5|TRBV5-1
CASSFQGVQETQYF
TGCGCCAGCAGCTTTCAAGGGGTGCAAGAGACCCAGTACTTC
>.|.|TRBJ2-4|TRBV2
CASQGSAKNIQYF
TGTGCCAGCCAGGGGTCGGCCAAAAACATTCAGTACTTC
>TRBD1|.|TRBJ1-3|TRBV12-3/TRBV12-4
CASSWDRLSGNTIYF
TGTGCCAGCAGTTGGGACAGACTCTCTGGAAACACCATATATTTT
>.|many|TRBJ2-1|TRBV7-7
CASSASRDFPYNEQFF
TGTGCTAGCAGCGCATCCCGGGACTTCCCCTACAATGAGCAGTTCTTC
>TRBD2|many|TRBJ2-7|TRBV5-1
CASSLDGTSGYEQYF
TGCGCCAGCAGCTTGGATGGGACTAGCGGTTACGAGCAGTACTTC
>.|.|TRBJ2-5|TRBV10-3
CAISDGETQYF
TGTGCCATCAGTGACGGAGAGACCCAGTACTTC
>TRBD2|many|TRBJ2-3|TRBV20-1
CSAYRLAGDQDTQYF
TGCAGTGCTTACCGACTAGCGGGAGATCAAGATACGCAGTATTTT
>TRBD1|many|TRBJ2-1|TRBV6-1
CASSPGRGLINEQFF
TGTGCCAGCAGCCCCGGCAGGGGGCTTATCAATGAGCAGTTCTTC